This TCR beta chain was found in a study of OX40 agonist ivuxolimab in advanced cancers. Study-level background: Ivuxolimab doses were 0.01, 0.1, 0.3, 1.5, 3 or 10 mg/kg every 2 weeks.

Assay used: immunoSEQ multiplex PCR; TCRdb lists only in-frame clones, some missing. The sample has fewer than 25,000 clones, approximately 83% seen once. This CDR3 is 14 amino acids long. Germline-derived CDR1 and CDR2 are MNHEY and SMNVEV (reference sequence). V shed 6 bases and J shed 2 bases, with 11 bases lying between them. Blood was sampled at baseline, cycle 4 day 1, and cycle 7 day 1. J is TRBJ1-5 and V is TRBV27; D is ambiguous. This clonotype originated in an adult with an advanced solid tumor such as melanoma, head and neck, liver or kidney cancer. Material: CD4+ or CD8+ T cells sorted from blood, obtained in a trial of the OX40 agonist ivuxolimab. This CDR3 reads CASRSLGGNQPQHF. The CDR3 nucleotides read TGTGCCAGCAGGAGTTTGGGAGGCAATCAGCCCCAGCATTTT.